Here is one TCR beta chain with its context. Assignment of participants to cohorts was predicated upon participant-reported clinical history. This sample is drawn from a study of blood T cell repertoires in COVID-19. Background on the study: COVID-19 samples collected from the United States, Italy and Spain covered acute and convalescent phases.

In the original processing: The assay estimated nucleated cells by amplifying reference gene primers. Produced via immunoSEQ multiplex PCR; TCRdb's table is partial and in-frame only. The V and J calls and clone size were taken over from that table, and D and trimming were inferred from the DNA. The sample holds 300,000 to 500,000 clones; 88% are singletons and the top ten take around 2%. The sequence derives from a woman in her thirties or forties with acute COVID-19. Sequenced input: PBMCs or T cells enriched from blood (not recorded which).

CDR3 sequence (DNA): TGTGCCAGCAGCTTGGCCCCAGGGGGTGGCTACACCTTC. Translating gives CASSLAPGGGYTF. The chain carries TRBV5-5 and TRBJ1-2; TRBD1 agrees at 7 bases. Germline assignment: CDR1 SGHKS and CDR2 YYEKEE (reference sequence). CDR3 size: 13 residues. The V segment lost 0 bases and the J segment 7 bases; nucleotides outside the gene matches: 3.